Described below is a single T cell receptor beta chain sequence and its context. The sample comes from a study of blood T cell repertoires in COVID-19. At the level of the study: Spain, Italy and the United States supplied samples that represented acute and convalescent COVID-19. T cells, B-cell-depleted T cells, or PBMCs provided the cDNA or gDNA that served as material.

Measured with immunoSEQ multiplex PCR; TCRdb has only the in-frame clones, and not every one. The sample holds 200,000 to 250,000 clones, 85% to 90% seen once. Participants had their cohort set by participant-reported clinical history. Per the germline V gene, CDR1 is SGHDN and CDR2 is FVKESK. The V end was cut by 3 bases, the J end by 6 bases, with 9 bases between. The CDR3 has 13 residues. Specimen: PBMCs or T cells enriched from blood (not recorded which). The chain employs TRBV14 and TRBJ2-1; no clear D gene. The clonotype originates from a young man who had recovered from COVID-19. The CDR3 nucleotides read TGTGCCAGCAGCCACCTTACTGTCAATGAGCAGTTCTTC. This translates into CASSHLTVNEQFF.